A selection of T cell receptor beta chains follows, all from one sample in a study of cytomegalovirus exposure and HLA in healthy donors. Using immunoSEQ multiplex PCR, the repertoire was profiled, and TCRdb retains in-frame clones only, with some absent. The table records 90,000 to 140,000 clones, over 75% of them present only once. Sequencing input: PBMCs. These receptors originate from a woman aged 40 to 50 in good health and CMV-seropositive. Each CDR3 is given with its conserved first and last residue. Fields, in order: D gene, CDR3 length, V gene, clone size, J gene, CDR3 DNA, CDR3 protein. A D gene is named only where the DNA matches it firmly. Not all rows give a size; the values are once, few, many and, for expanded clones, a class.

d_call: TRBD1; cdr3_length: 13; v_call: TRBV10-2; clone_size: NA; j_call: TRBJ1-4; cdr3_nt: TGCGCCAGCGGGCAGGGGGATTGTTCAAAACTGTTTTTT; cdr3_aa: CASGQGDCSKLFF
d_call: NA; cdr3_length: 15; v_call: TRBV2; clone_size: few; j_call: TRBJ1-6; cdr3_nt: TGTGCCAGCAGTGTGTTCGGGCAGGGTAATTCACCCCTCCACTTT; cdr3_aa: CASSVFGQGNSPLHF
d_call: NA; cdr3_length: 15; v_call: TRBV19; clone_size: NA; j_call: TRBJ2-3; cdr3_nt: TGTGCCAGTAGTATAGTTGCGGTTACCACAGATACGCAGTATTTT; cdr3_aa: CASSIVAVTTDTQYF
d_call: TRBD2; cdr3_length: 12; v_call: TRBV29-1; clone_size: NA; j_call: TRBJ2-7; cdr3_nt: TGCAGCGTTGGGGGGGGAGCCTACGAGCAGTACTTC; cdr3_aa: CSVGGGAYEQYF
d_call: NA; cdr3_length: 14; v_call: TRBV2; clone_size: NA; j_call: TRBJ2-5; cdr3_nt: TGTGCCAGCAGTGTAAACAGGGACCAAGAGACCCAGTACTTC; cdr3_aa: CASSVNRDQETQYF
d_call: NA; cdr3_length: 11; v_call: TRBV10-2; clone_size: NA; j_call: TRBJ1-4; cdr3_nt: TGCGCCAGCAGGAGCGGAGGAAAACTGTTTTTT; cdr3_aa: CASRSGGKLFF
d_call: NA; cdr3_length: 12; v_call: TRBV5-5; clone_size: once; j_call: TRBJ2-1; cdr3_nt: TGTGCCAGCAGCCGAACAGGGTATGAGCAGTTCTTC; cdr3_aa: CASSRTGYEQFF
d_call: NA; cdr3_length: 16; v_call: TRBV5-1; clone_size: NA; j_call: TRBJ2-5; cdr3_nt: TGCGCCAGCAGCCCTACTCCCGCCCCGTACCAAGAGACCCAGTACTTC; cdr3_aa: CASSPTPAPYQETQYF
d_call: TRBD2; cdr3_length: 19; v_call: TRBV9; clone_size: NA; j_call: TRBJ2-3; cdr3_nt: TGTGCCAGCAGCGGGGGATGGGCAGCGGGGGGTCCTAGCACAGATACGCAGTATTTT; cdr3_aa: CASSGGWAAGGPSTDTQYF
d_call: NA; cdr3_length: 16; v_call: TRBV28; clone_size: NA; j_call: TRBJ2-7; cdr3_nt: TGTGCCAGCAGTTCCCTTATGCTCACAATCTCCTACGAGCAGTACTTC; cdr3_aa: CASSSLMLTISYEQYF
d_call: TRBD2; cdr3_length: 16; v_call: TRBV5-1; clone_size: once; j_call: TRBJ2-1; cdr3_nt: TGCGCCAGCAGCTTGGGTATTAGCGGGCCGTACAATGAGCAGTTCTTC; cdr3_aa: CASSLGISGPYNEQFF
d_call: NA; cdr3_length: 13; v_call: TRBV5-1; clone_size: few; j_call: TRBJ2-1; cdr3_nt: TGCGCCAGCAGCTTGTTCGGAGAGAGTGAGCAGTTCTTC; cdr3_aa: CASSLFGESEQFF
d_call: TRBD1; cdr3_length: 15; v_call: TRBV7-2; clone_size: NA; j_call: TRBJ1-5; cdr3_nt: TGTGCCAGCAGCCGGGGCGGGACAGACAATCAGCCCCAGCATTTT; cdr3_aa: CASSRGGTDNQPQHF
d_call: TRBD1; cdr3_length: 14; v_call: TRBV9; clone_size: NA; j_call: TRBJ1-6; cdr3_nt: TGTGCCAGCAGCGTAGCAGGACAGGGATCACCCCTCCACTTT; cdr3_aa: CASSVAGQGSPLHF
d_call: TRBD1; cdr3_length: 15; v_call: TRBV28; clone_size: NA; j_call: TRBJ2-1; cdr3_nt: TGTGCCAGTTCAACCTTCGACAGGGGGCACGATGAGCAGTTCTTC; cdr3_aa: CASSTFDRGHDEQFF
d_call: NA; cdr3_length: 15; v_call: TRBV6-5; clone_size: NA; j_call: TRBJ2-4; cdr3_nt: TGTGCCAGCAGCAAAATTTTGCTCGGGGAGAACATTCAGTACTTC; cdr3_aa: CASSKILLGENIQYF
d_call: TRBD1; cdr3_length: 16; v_call: TRBV2; clone_size: NA; j_call: TRBJ1-6; cdr3_nt: TGTGCCAGCAGCAAAGACGGGACAGAAATTAATTCACCCCTCCACTTT; cdr3_aa: CASSKDGTEINSPLHF
d_call: NA; cdr3_length: 15; v_call: TRBV5-4; clone_size: NA; j_call: TRBJ1-1; cdr3_nt: TGTGCCAGCAGTTCCCCTGGAACAGAGAACACTGAAGCTTTCTTT; cdr3_aa: CASSSPGTENTEAFF
d_call: TRBD1; cdr3_length: 16; v_call: TRBV28; clone_size: few; j_call: TRBJ1-5; cdr3_nt: TGTGCCAGCAGTTCGACAGGGATTTATAGCAATCAGCCCCAGCATTTT; cdr3_aa: CASSSTGIYSNQPQHF
d_call: NA; cdr3_length: 19; v_call: TRBV18; clone_size: few; j_call: TRBJ1-6; cdr3_nt: TGTGCCAGCTCACCATTAACCCATCGGACGGGCGGAGGTTATTCACCCCTCCACTTT; cdr3_aa: CASSPLTHRTGGGYSPLHF
d_call: TRBD1; cdr3_length: 17; v_call: TRBV4-2; clone_size: NA; j_call: TRBJ1-4; cdr3_nt: TGTGCCAGCAGCCAAGAGGGGTCGGGGACAGGGAATGAAAAACTGTTTTTT; cdr3_aa: CASSQEGSGTGNEKLFF
d_call: NA; cdr3_length: 15; v_call: TRBV5-1; clone_size: few; j_call: TRBJ2-2; cdr3_nt: TGCGCCAGCAGGAGGGCTAACCCGAACACCGGGGAGCTGTTTTTT; cdr3_aa: CASRRANPNTGELFF
d_call: NA; cdr3_length: 14; v_call: TRBV6-6; clone_size: NA; j_call: TRBJ1-3; cdr3_nt: TGTGCCAGCAGTTATACTGTATCTGGAAACACCATATATTTT; cdr3_aa: CASSYTVSGNTIYF
d_call: NA; cdr3_length: 15; v_call: TRBV28; clone_size: NA; j_call: TRBJ1-4; cdr3_nt: TGTGCCACCACTTCGTACGGGGGAGGAGTTGAAAAACTGTTTTTT; cdr3_aa: CATTSYGGGVEKLFF
d_call: TRBD2; cdr3_length: 17; v_call: TRBV7-9; clone_size: few; j_call: TRBJ2-1; cdr3_nt: TGTGCCAGCAGCTTAGAGATTGTGGGAGGGCCATTGAATGAGCAGTTCTTC; cdr3_aa: CASSLEIVGGPLNEQFF
d_call: NA; cdr3_length: 15; v_call: TRBV27; clone_size: NA; j_call: TRBJ2-2; cdr3_nt: TGTGCCAGCCCTTACCCCCGACTAGTGGCCGGGGAGCTGTTTTTT; cdr3_aa: CASPYPRLVAGELFF
d_call: TRBD1; cdr3_length: 14; v_call: TRBV2; clone_size: NA; j_call: TRBJ1-2; cdr3_nt: TGTGCCAGCGTCACACAGGGGGCACGGTATGGCTACACCTTC; cdr3_aa: CASVTQGARYGYTF
d_call: NA; cdr3_length: 15; v_call: TRBV5-8; clone_size: NA; j_call: TRBJ1-2; cdr3_nt: TGTGCCAGCAGCTTGTGGCACGGACAAGCTGGGGGCTACACCTTC; cdr3_aa: CASSLWHGQAGGYTF
d_call: NA; cdr3_length: 15; v_call: TRBV5-1; clone_size: NA; j_call: TRBJ2-3; cdr3_nt: TGCGCCAGCAGCTTGTTGGAGGGCCTCTTAGATACGCAGTATTTT; cdr3_aa: CASSLLEGLLDTQYF
d_call: NA; cdr3_length: 11; v_call: TRBV20-1; clone_size: few; j_call: TRBJ2-1; cdr3_nt: TGCAGTGCTGCACGGGGCAATGAGCAGTTCTTC; cdr3_aa: CSAARGNEQFF
d_call: NA; cdr3_length: 14; v_call: TRBV7-3; clone_size: few; j_call: TRBJ2-4; cdr3_nt: TGTGCCAGCAGCTCTAGGGGGGGCGGAAACATTCAGTACTTC; cdr3_aa: CASSSRGGGNIQYF
d_call: NA; cdr3_length: 15; v_call: TRBV5-1; clone_size: NA; j_call: TRBJ2-5; cdr3_nt: TGCGCCAGCAGCACGAACCAGGGAGGGGGAGAGACCCAGTACTTC; cdr3_aa: CASSTNQGGGETQYF
d_call: NA; cdr3_length: 14; v_call: TRBV5-6; clone_size: few; j_call: TRBJ2-7; cdr3_nt: TGTGCCAGCAGCCCGAGGGCTAGGTCCTACGAGCAGTACTTC; cdr3_aa: CASSPRARSYEQYF
d_call: TRBD1; cdr3_length: 17; v_call: TRBV28; clone_size: NA; j_call: TRBJ2-7; cdr3_nt: TGTGCCAGCAGGCCTGCTAAGACAGGGGTCATCTCCTACGAGCAGTACTTC; cdr3_aa: CASRPAKTGVISYEQYF
d_call: TRBD2; cdr3_length: 24; v_call: TRBV15; clone_size: NA; j_call: TRBJ2-3; cdr3_nt: TGTGCCACCAGCAGAGATCGACGGCAGGATTCACTAGCGGGAGGGCCCGACGGCACAGATACGCAGTATTTT; cdr3_aa: CATSRDRRQDSLAGGPDGTDTQYF
d_call: NA; cdr3_length: 15; v_call: TRBV11-2; clone_size: NA; j_call: TRBJ2-7; cdr3_nt: TGTGCCAGCAGCACAGTTCTCCGGGGTCCCTACGAGCAGTACTTC; cdr3_aa: CASSTVLRGPYEQYF